This passage covers 32 T cell receptor beta chains from one sample sequenced in a study of cytomegalovirus exposure and HLA in healthy donors. The PCR used 60 Vbeta and 13 Jbeta primers. The table came from immunoSEQ multiplex PCR; TCRdb's copy has only in-frame clones and leaves some out. This sample has 140,000 to 150,000 clones; approximately 80% occur once, and the top ten carry 2% to 3%. The sample was PBMCs. The receptor source for this set is a woman under 30 in good health and CMV-seropositive.

The CDR3 DNA reads as TGTGCCAGTAGTGATCGACAGGGGGGGCGTGATGAAGCTTTCTTT. Protein sequence: CASSDRQGGRDEAFF. V usage is TRBV19 and J usage is TRBJ1-1; 9 positions match TRBD1. The germline V gene has CDR1 LNHDA and CDR2 SQIVND (reference sequence). The CDR3 length is 15 residues. With 5 bases clipped from V and 7 bases from J, the junction kept 11 bases outside the gene matches.

The chain uses TRBV18 and TRBJ1-6, with 7 bases lining up with TRBD1. Trimming removed 5 bases from V and 14 bases from J; junction bases left unmatched: 9. The CDR3 is 13 amino acids. CDR1 and CDR2 from the germline V gene are KGHSH and LQKENI. In DNA form, the CDR3 reads TGTGCCAGCTCAGGGGGACAGTTAGTATCCCTCCACTTT. This codes for CASSGGQLVSLHF.

The rearrangement uses TRBV28 and TRBJ2-3; TRBD2 matches at 8 bases. V trimming: 3 bases; J trimming: 1 base; junction bases outside the gene matches: 12. The CDR3 covers 18 residues. The germline V gene has CDR1 MDHEN and CDR2 SYDVKM. The CDR3 region is CASSFSILAGGGTDTQYF. The CDR3 DNA reads TGTGCCAGCAGTTTTTCGATCTTGGCGGGGGGTGGCACAGATACGCAGTATTTT.

The chain combines TRBV28 with TRBJ1-6; a possible D gene is TRBD1 (6 bases). Germline V lookup: CDR1 MDHEN, CDR2 SYDVKM. This CDR3 is built from 15 residues. V was cut by 5 bases and J by 7 bases, with 15 bases left in between. CDR3 in amino acids: CASSGAGANNSPLHF. The DNA for the CDR3 is TGTGCCAGCAGTGGGGCAGGGGCGAACAATTCACCCCTCCACTTT.

This chain's CDR3 is CASSRVPNTGELFF. As DNA, the CDR3 is TGTGCCAGCAGTCGGGTACCTAACACCGGGGAGCTGTTTTTT. This chain links TRBV6-5 with TRBJ2-2; the D is unclear. The CDR3 sequence is 14 residues long. CDR1 MNHEY and CDR2 SVGAGI come from the germline V gene. V was clipped by 5 bases and J by 2 bases, with 9 bases between them.

This clone has more than one count but fewer than ten. V and J are TRBV25-1 and TRBJ1-3; D is unclear. CDR1 and CDR2 from the germline V gene are MGHDK and SYGVNS. V was cut by 2 bases and J by 2 bases, with 7 bases left in between. The CDR3 covers 14 residues. The CDR3 loop is CASSELTTGNTIYF. DNA of the CDR3: TGTGCCAGCAGTGAACTAACCACTGGAAACACCATATATTTT. Full variable domain (missing parts from reference TRBV25-1 and TRBJ1-3): EADIYQTPRYLVIGTGKKITLECSQTMGHDKMYWYQQDPGMELHLIHYSYGVNSTEKGDLSSESTVSRIRTEHFPLTLESARPSHTSQYLCASSELTTGNTIYFGEGSWLTVV.

The chain recombines TRBV5-1 with TRBJ1-1, with unresolved D. The CDR3 consists of 14 residues. Trimming stripped 4 bases from V and 4 bases from J, with 14 bases between. Germline assignment: CDR1 SGHRS and CDR2 YFSETQ. The CDR3: CASSPLGRTTEAFF. CDR3 DNA: TGCGCCAGCAGCCCTCTTGGGCGCACCACTGAAGCTTTCTTT.

This clone was seen more than once but under ten times. This chain joins TRBV28 and TRBJ1-1; 9 bases line up with TRBD1. Germline V gene sequence: CDR1 MDHEN, CDR2 SYDVKM. This CDR3 is built from 12 residues. The V segment lost 10 bases and the J segment 4 bases; nucleotides outside the gene matches: 4. The CDR3 reads CAISTGGTEAFF. In DNA, the CDR3 is TGTGCCATTTCGACAGGGGGCACTGAAGCTTTCTTT.

V gene TRBV25-1 combines with J gene TRBJ1-2; the match to TRBD1 covers 11 bases. Germline assignment: CDR1 MGHDK and CDR2 SYGVNS. This CDR3 is built from 16 residues. Trimming removed 4 bases from V and 3 bases from J; junction bases left unmatched: 7. CDR3 amino acids: CASSADRGRMDYGYTF. The CDR3 bases are TGTGCCAGCAGTGCGGACAGGGGGCGCATGGACTATGGCTACACCTTC.

The chain joins TRBV25-1 to TRBJ1-5; 7 bases match TRBD1. V shed 2 bases and J 0 bases; nucleotides not matched to a gene: 7. The CDR3 runs to 17 residues. The germline V gene has CDR1 MGHDK and CDR2 SYGVNS. CDR3 sequence: CASSEGTVFDSNQPQHF. The CDR3 nucleotides read TGTGCCAGCAGTGAAGGGACAGTCTTCGATAGCAATCAGCCCCAGCATTTT.

CDR3 sequence (DNA): TGTGCCAGCAGGTTGGGACATGGCTATGAGCAGTTCTTC. Protein product: CASRLGHGYEQFF. The gene calls are TRBV7-6 and TRBJ2-1, with D possibly TRBD1 on 6 matching bases. This CDR3 is built from 13 residues. Germline lookup yields CDR1 SGHVS and CDR2 FNYEAQ. Trimming pared 6 bases from V and 8 bases from J, leaving 14 bases between.

This chain connects TRBV6-5 to TRBJ2-4, with 9 bases aligning to TRBD1. The J segment lost 6 bases and the V segment lost 6 bases, leaving 12 bases of the junction unmatched. CDR3 size: 16 residues. Germline V CDR1 and CDR2: MNHEY, SVGAGI. CDR3 bases: TGTGCCAGCAGCTACACCGGGACAGGGTCGGGAAACATTCAGTACTTC. Translated: CASSYTGTGSGNIQYF.

The chain joins TRBV5-1 to TRBJ2-5, with D unresolved. Germline V gives CDR1 SGHRS, CDR2 YFSETQ. V was trimmed by 4 bases and J by 5 bases, leaving 18 bases between them. The CDR3 consists of 15 residues. In DNA form, the CDR3 reads TGCGCCAGCAGCCCCGGCGAGACCCCGGGTGAGACCCAGTACTTC. The encoded protein is CASSPGETPGETQYF.

This clone was picked up one time. This rearrangement joins TRBV27 to TRBJ1-4; maybe TRBD1 (6 bases). Germline loops: CDR1 MNHEY, CDR2 SMNVEV (reference sequence). The germline V and J ends were trimmed by 5 bases and 0 bases, with 19 bases remaining between them. This CDR3 spans 18 amino acids. CDR3 in amino acids: CASSPPQTGPATNEKLFF. CDR3 DNA: TGTGCCAGCAGTCCCCCCCAAACAGGGCCTGCAACTAATGAAAAACTGTTTTTT. Full variable domain (outside the CDR3, taken from reference TRBV27 and TRBJ1-4): EAQVTQNPRYLITVTGKKLTVTCSQNMNHEYMSWYRQDPGLGLRQIYYSMNVEVTDKGDVPEGYKVSRKEKRNFPLILESPSPNQTSLYFCASSPPQTGPATNEKLFFGSGTQLSVL.

V and J are TRBV5-1 and TRBJ1-4; TRBD1 matches 9 bases. CDR1 is SGHRS, CDR2 YFSETQ, per germline. The J segment lost 8 bases and the V segment lost 3 bases, leaving 8 bases of the junction unmatched. This CDR3 region has 15 residues. The CDR3 coding sequence is TGCGCCAGCAGCTCCTCGACAGGGGGGGGAGAAAAACTGTTTTTT. Translating it yields CASSSSTGGGEKLFF.

In its sample, this clone was seen a few times. CDR3 in DNA: TGTGCCACCTCACCCGGAGCGGGGGTGCCCTACAATGAGCAGTTCTTC. Its protein is CATSPGAGVPYNEQFF. The genes are TRBV15 and TRBJ2-1, with 8 bases lining up with TRBD2. The CDR3 is made up of 16 amino acids. Losses at the gene ends were 8 bases for V and 2 bases for J; bases not matched to a gene: 11. Germline V gene sequence: CDR1 LNHNV, CDR2 YYDKDF (reference sequence).

The chain has TRBV7-7 and TRBJ1-1; D gene uncertain. The CDR3 is made up of 13 amino acids. Trimming removed 2 bases from V and 5 bases from J, with 9 bases in between. Germline V gene data show CDR1 as SSHAT and CDR2 as FNYEAQ (reference sequence). The DNA of the CDR3 is TGTGCCAGCAGCTTATATACGGGGACTGAAGCTTTCTTT. Translation: CASSLYTGTEAFF.

This chain links TRBV5-1 with TRBJ1-2; perhaps TRBD1 as D (5 bases). Trimming shortened V by 2 bases and J by 5 bases, and 16 bases separated the two germline ends. CDR1 and CDR2 from the germline V gene are SGHRS and YFSETQ. The CDR3 sequence is 15 residues long. Here the CDR3 DNA reads TGCGCCAGCAGCTTATTCGAGGGACTTGAATATGGCTACACCTTC. Amino acids: CASSLFEGLEYGYTF. The full variable domain, rest sourced from reference TRBV5-1 and TRBJ1-2, is KAGVTQTPRYLIKTRGQQVTLSCSPISGHRSVSWYQQTPGQGLQFLFEYFSETQRNKGNFPGRFSGRQFSNSRSEMNVSTLELGDSALYLCASSLFEGLEYGYTFGSGTRLTVV.

This clone has more than one count but fewer than ten. The rearrangement uses TRBV19 and TRBJ2-2; TRBD1 is a possible D gene (6 bases). This CDR3 contains 15 residues. Trimming pared 3 bases from V and 2 bases from J, leaving 10 bases between. Germline CDR1 and CDR2: LNHDA and SQIVND (reference sequence). The CDR3 region has the DNA TGTGCCAGTAGTATCGGACAGTTTAACACCGGGGAGCTGTTTTTT. Encoded protein: CASSIGQFNTGELFF.

In its sample, this clone was seen a few times. The junction departs from the called germline gene at one end, perhaps through a read error. The chain employs TRBV9 and TRBJ2-3; D remains unclear. This CDR3 has 13 amino acids. The germline gives CDR1 SGDLS, CDR2 YYNGEE. The CDR3 DNA is TGTGCCAGCAGCGTAGTGAGCATAGATACGCAGTATTTT. Its translation is CASSVVSIDTQYF.

The CDR3 here is CASSEGARSPLHF. In DNA, the CDR3 is TGCGCCAGCTCAGAGGGGGCACGTTCACCCCTCCACTTT. V gene TRBV10-2 combines with J gene TRBJ1-6, with 7 bases that match TRBD1. J lost 9 bases, V lost 8 bases, and 7 bases had no gene match. The CDR3 totals 13 residues. Germline V lookup: CDR1 WSHSY, CDR2 SAAADI.

V and J are TRBV7-9 and TRBJ1-5, with no clear D. The germline V gene has CDR1 SEHNR and CDR2 FQNEAQ (reference sequence). With 5 bases removed from V and 3 bases from J, the gap between germline ends came to 17 bases. This CDR3 has 16 amino acids. CDR3 coding DNA: TGTGCCAGCAGCCGGCATCCGGGGAATGACAATCAGCCCCAGCATTTT. Protein sequence: CASSRHPGNDNQPQHF.

This chain's CDR3 is CASSGQGRNEQFF. The CDR3 DNA follows: TGTGCCAGCAGTGGACAGGGAAGGAATGAGCAGTTCTTC. V usage is TRBV6-1 and J usage is TRBJ2-1; 7 nucleotides match TRBD1. The CDR3 sequence is 13 residues long. Germline lookup yields CDR1 MNHNS and CDR2 SASEGT. With 4 bases clipped from V and 7 bases from J, the junction kept 4 bases outside the gene matches.

The chain combines TRBV7-6 with TRBJ1-5, with unresolved D. The CDR3 is 14 residues long. Germline CDR1 and CDR2: SGHVS and FNYEAQ. Trimming left V 5 bases short and J 7 bases short, with 15 bases between. CDR3 coding DNA: TGTGCCAGCAGCCCGGGAGGGCCCGGACAGCCCCAGCATTTT. This translates into CASSPGGPGQPQHF.

The sample holds one count of this clone. The V and J genes are TRBV6-6 and TRBJ1-4; D remains unclear. Trimming pared 5 bases from V and 5 bases from J, leaving 15 bases between. CDR1 and CDR2 from the germline V gene are MNHNY and SVGAGI (reference sequence). CDR3 length: 15 amino acids. The CDR3 nucleotides read TGTGCCAGCAGTCTCCTGCGGCGGCTGAATGAAAAACTGTTTTTT. Translating it yields CASSLLRRLNEKLFF.

This chain joins TRBV4-3 and TRBJ1-4, with D possibly matching TRBD1 (5 bases). The CDR3 runs to 14 residues. Trimming took 4 bases from V and 7 from J, leaving 13 bases between them. The germline V gene encodes CDR1 LGHNA and CDR2 YSLEER. CDR3 DNA sequence: TGCGCCAGCAGCCGCCGCGCGGGGGGTGAAAAACTGTTTTTT. Translation gives CASSRRAGGEKLFF.

The J gene is TRBJ2-1, the V gene TRBV19, with a possible D match to TRBD1 (5 bases). Germline V CDR1 and CDR2: LNHDA, SQIVND (reference sequence). This CDR3 contains 14 residues. V lost 4 bases, J lost 0 bases, and 7 bases lay in between. The CDR3 loop reads CASSTDSSYNEQFF. CDR3 nucleotides: TGTGCCAGTAGTACCGACAGCTCCTACAATGAGCAGTTCTTC.

This chain uses TRBV4-1 with TRBJ2-4; 9 bases match TRBD1. V was pared by 1 base and J by 5 bases, with 6 bases of the junction left unmatched. From germline, CDR1 is MGHRA and CDR2 YSYEKL. The CDR3 spans 16 residues. The DNA for the CDR3 is TGCGCCAGCAGCCAAGGGGGACAGGGAGAACAAAACATTCAGTACTTC. Translation: CASSQGGQGEQNIQYF.

This sequence joins TRBV11-2 and TRBJ1-2; a possible D gene is TRBD1 (5 bases). The CDR3 length is 15 residues. Germline V gives CDR1 SGHAT, CDR2 FQNNGV. V lost 1 base, J lost 0 bases, and 9 bases lay in between. For the CDR3, the DNA is TGTGCCAGCAGCTTAGGACAGCCTCCTAACTATGGCTACACCTTC. It translates to CASSLGQPPNYGYTF.

This clone has more than one count but fewer than ten. The chain recombines TRBV14 with TRBJ2-5; possible D gene TRBD2, 5 bases. V lost 2 bases to trimming and J lost 7 bases, with 17 bases between them. The CDR3 length is 15 residues. Germline CDR1 is SGHDN and CDR2 is FVKESK. The CDR3 DNA sequence: TGTGCCAGCAGCCAACGTACGGGATTGGCGGGGACCCAGTACTTC. Protein: CASSQRTGLAGTQYF.

Only one count was recorded for this clone. The chain has TRBV5-6 and TRBJ2-7; 7 bases fit TRBD1. Germline-derived CDR1 and CDR2 are SGHDT and YYEEEE. V trimming: 2 bases; J trimming: 4 bases; junction bases outside the gene matches: 3. The CDR3 is 13 amino acids. CDR3 in amino acids: CASSLTGVYEQYF. The CDR3 DNA sequence: TGTGCCAGCAGCTTAACAGGGGTGTACGAGCAGTACTTC.

This chain uses TRBV4-3 with TRBJ1-1; no clear D gene. V was pared by 1 base and J by 1 base, with 13 bases between. The CDR3 extends over 16 amino acids. CDR1 LGHNA and CDR2 YSLEER come from the germline V gene. The CDR3 bases are TGCGCCAGCAGCCAAGGGTTAGGGCGGGCGAACACTGAAGCTTTCTTT. Its protein product is CASSQGLGRANTEAFF.